This TCR beta chain comes out of a study of blood T cell repertoires in COVID-19. Study background: Sample material is recorded as cDNA or gDNA derived from T cells, B-cell-depleted T cells, or PBMCs.

In the source study's methods: The authors estimated nucleated cell counts from reference gene primer amplification. The assay was immunoSEQ multiplex PCR, and TCRdb's table has in-frame clones only and misses some. D and trimming come from the DNA, and the V and J calls and clone size come from that table. The sample shows some 170,000 clones, 65% to 90% of them seen only once. CDR1 is KGHSH, CDR2 LQKENI, per germline. This CDR3 has 16 residues. V lost 0 bases and J lost 1, with 13 bases in between. The origin of this receptor is a man aged 45 to 65 who had recovered from COVID-19. The chain couples TRBV18 to TRBJ2-7, with D possibly matching TRBD1 (5 bases). Sequenced sample: PBMCs or T cells enriched from blood (not recorded which). The CDR3 nucleotides read TGTGCCAGCTCACCACCGGCCCAGGGTAGTTCCTACGAGCAGTACTTC. Its protein product is CASSPPAQGSSYEQYF.